The 9 T cell receptor beta chains listed next were all sequenced from one sample in a study of T cell changes during pregnancy in multiple sclerosis. Some clones are missing from TCRdb's copy, which holds only in-frame ones; the method was immunoSEQ multiplex PCR. The sample has about 46,000 clones; about 94% are singletons. The starting material was CD8+ T cells from peripheral blood mononuclear cells, obtained in the first trimester of pregnancy. These receptors all come from a female donor with multiple sclerosis, enrolled in a pregnancy study.

The chain has TRBV7-9 and TRBJ2-7; maybe TRBD2 (6 bases). Per the germline V gene, CDR1 is SEHNR and CDR2 is FQNEAQ (reference sequence). The CDR3 length is 13 residues. Trimming pared 7 bases from V and 2 bases from J, leaving 12 bases between. CDR3 nucleotide sequence: TGTGCCAGCACCCTTCCGGGGGCCTACGAGCAGTACTTC. Protein product: CASTLPGAYEQYF.

The chain has TRBV13 and TRBJ2-7, with TRBD1 as a possible D gene (6 bases). The CDR3 consists of 15 residues. Deletions cut 2 bases from V and 1 base from J, with 12 bases between. Per the germline V gene, CDR1 is PRHDT and CDR2 is FYEKMQ (reference sequence). The CDR3 protein is CASSLRQVASYEQYF. The CDR3 coding sequence is TGTGCCAGCAGCTTACGACAGGTAGCTTCCTACGAGCAGTACTTC.

This chain links TRBV13 with TRBJ2-7; no reliable D call. Germline V gene data show CDR1 as PRHDT and CDR2 as FYEKMQ (reference sequence). With 1 base removed from V and 6 bases from J, the gap between germline ends came to 7 bases. There are 12 residues in the CDR3. The CDR3 protein is CASSLASSEQYF. The DNA for the CDR3 is TGTGCCAGCAGCTTAGCCTCCAGCGAGCAGTACTTC.

The chain uses TRBV25-1 and TRBJ1-2, with D possibly TRBD1 on 6 matching bases. The V end lost 2 bases, the J end lost 2 bases, and 15 bases lay between the germline ends. The CDR3 is 16 residues long. Germline CDR1 is MGHDK and CDR2 is SYGVNS. DNA of the CDR3: TGTGCCAGCAGTGAAGAAGGGACACAGTTCAACTATGGCTACACCTTC. Residues: CASSEEGTQFNYGYTF.

The V and J genes are TRBV4-1 and TRBJ2-5; D might be TRBD1 (6 bases). CDR3 size: 14 residues. The germline V gene encodes CDR1 MGHRA and CDR2 YSYEKL. Between the trimmed V and J ends, which lost 3 bases and 3 bases, there was a span of 11 bases. The CDR3 region has the DNA TGCGCCAGCAGCCAGGTACAGGGAGAAGAGACCCAGTACTTC. Its protein product is CASSQVQGEETQYF.

The V and J genes are TRBV19 and TRBJ2-5, with 8 bases identical to TRBD1. There are 15 residues in the CDR3. V shed 5 bases, J shed 5 bases, and the junction held 10 bases outside the gene matches. Looked up from germline, CDR1 is LNHDA and CDR2 is SQIVND (reference sequence). The CDR3 reads CASSGLDRVRETQYF. Written as DNA, the CDR3 is TGTGCCAGTAGTGGATTGGACAGGGTGAGGGAGACCCAGTACTTC.

V and J are TRBV6-5 and TRBJ2-5; 7 bases are a match to TRBD2. The CDR3 is 11 residues long. V shed 0 bases, J shed 12 bases, and the junction held 1 base outside the gene matches. From germline, CDR1 is MNHEY and CDR2 SVGAGI. The CDR3 DNA reads as TGTGCCAGCAGTTACTCAGGGACTAAGTACTTC. Translated, it gives CASSYSGTKYF.

This chain links TRBV14 with TRBJ1-1; 7 nucleotides match TRBD1. Germline CDR1 and CDR2: SGHDN and FVKESK. Trimming cost V 2 bases and J 5 bases; bases outside gene matches: 8. CDR3 length: 15 residues. CDR3 sequence (DNA): TGTGCCAGCAGCCAAATGACAGGGAGAGGGACTGAAGCTTTCTTT. This gives the protein CASSQMTGRGTEAFF.

The J gene is TRBJ1-4, the V gene TRBV4-1; TRBD1 is a possible D gene (6 bases). The CDR3 consists of 16 residues. Germline lookup yields CDR1 MGHRA and CDR2 YSYEKL. V gave up 0 bases and J gave up 8 bases, with 16 bases separating them. The CDR3 DNA sequence: TGCGCCAGCAGCCAAGACCCAACAGGGACGGGGGAAAAACTGTTTTTT. Protein sequence: CASSQDPTGTGEKLFF.